This TCR beta chain was recovered during a study of blood T cell repertoires in COVID-19. Study details: Whether acute or convalescent, the COVID-19 samples came from the United States, Italy and Spain. PBMCs, B-cell-depleted T cells, or T cells provided the cDNA or gDNA that made up the material.

This clone was counted a single time. Under the authors' procedure: Scientists estimated how many nucleated cells there were by amplifying reference gene primers. The repertoire was sequenced with immunoSEQ multiplex PCR; TCRdb's copy has only in-frame clones and lacks some. V and J calls and clone size are those listed in that table; D and trimming were worked out from the DNA. Among tens of thousands of clones listed, nearly 90% were seen once. Germline loops: CDR1 WNHNN, CDR2 SYGVQD (reference sequence). The V end lost 6 bases, the J end lost 5 bases, and 11 bases lay between the germline ends. The CDR3 is 13 amino acids.

The sequence derives from a man in his fifties with acute or convalescent COVID-19. Specimen: peripheral blood. V usage is TRBV10-1 and J usage is TRBJ2-1, with a possible D match to TRBD1 (5 bases). The CDR3 DNA follows: TGCGCCAGCAGCCCCGACAGCCACAATGAGCAGTTCTTC. Its translation is CASSPDSHNEQFF.